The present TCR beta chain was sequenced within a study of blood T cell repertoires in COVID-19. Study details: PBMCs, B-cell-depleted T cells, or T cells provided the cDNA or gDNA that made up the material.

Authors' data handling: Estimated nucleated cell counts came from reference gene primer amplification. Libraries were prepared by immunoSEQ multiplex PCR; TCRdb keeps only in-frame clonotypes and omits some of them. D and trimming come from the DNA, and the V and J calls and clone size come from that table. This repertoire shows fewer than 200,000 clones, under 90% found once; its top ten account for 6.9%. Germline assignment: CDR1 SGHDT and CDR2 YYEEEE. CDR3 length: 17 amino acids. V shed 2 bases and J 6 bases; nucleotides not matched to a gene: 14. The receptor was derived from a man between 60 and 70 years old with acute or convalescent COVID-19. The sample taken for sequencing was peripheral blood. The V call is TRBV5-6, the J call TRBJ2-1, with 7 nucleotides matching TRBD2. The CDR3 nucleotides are TGTGCCAGCAGCTTAGTAGGAGGGCGGGAGTTTCGCAATGAGCAGTTCTTC. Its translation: CASSLVGGREFRNEQFF.